This T cell receptor beta chain emerged from a study of blood T cells in healthy people across ages. Findings and limits, study-wide: As age increased, TCR beta diversity per million T cells fell in a roughly linear fashion.

As concerns this clonotype: Its antigen is as yet unknown.

There are 13 residues in the CDR3. Germline CDR1 is SGHAT and CDR2 is FQDESV (reference sequence). V lost 5 bases and J lost 5, with 13 bases in between. Drawn from each donor were about 9 milliliters of peripheral blood. Then a second PCR, running roughly 7 to 11 cycles, was carried out with a sample-barcoded 5' primer and a J-beta primer mix. MiXCR, applied by TCRdb to the 5' RACE reads, yields one record per CDR3 protein. This sample has 890,000 or so distinct CDR3 sequences; around two thirds occur once, and the top ten carry 25% to 30%. The origin of this receptor is a man aged 25-45 years in good health. Sequenced input: blood. V gene TRBV11-1 combines with J gene TRBJ2-7; D might be TRBD2 (5 bases). As DNA, the CDR3 is TGTGCCAGCAGCATAACGGGGAATAACGAGCAGTACTTC. This gives the protein CASSITGNNEQYF.